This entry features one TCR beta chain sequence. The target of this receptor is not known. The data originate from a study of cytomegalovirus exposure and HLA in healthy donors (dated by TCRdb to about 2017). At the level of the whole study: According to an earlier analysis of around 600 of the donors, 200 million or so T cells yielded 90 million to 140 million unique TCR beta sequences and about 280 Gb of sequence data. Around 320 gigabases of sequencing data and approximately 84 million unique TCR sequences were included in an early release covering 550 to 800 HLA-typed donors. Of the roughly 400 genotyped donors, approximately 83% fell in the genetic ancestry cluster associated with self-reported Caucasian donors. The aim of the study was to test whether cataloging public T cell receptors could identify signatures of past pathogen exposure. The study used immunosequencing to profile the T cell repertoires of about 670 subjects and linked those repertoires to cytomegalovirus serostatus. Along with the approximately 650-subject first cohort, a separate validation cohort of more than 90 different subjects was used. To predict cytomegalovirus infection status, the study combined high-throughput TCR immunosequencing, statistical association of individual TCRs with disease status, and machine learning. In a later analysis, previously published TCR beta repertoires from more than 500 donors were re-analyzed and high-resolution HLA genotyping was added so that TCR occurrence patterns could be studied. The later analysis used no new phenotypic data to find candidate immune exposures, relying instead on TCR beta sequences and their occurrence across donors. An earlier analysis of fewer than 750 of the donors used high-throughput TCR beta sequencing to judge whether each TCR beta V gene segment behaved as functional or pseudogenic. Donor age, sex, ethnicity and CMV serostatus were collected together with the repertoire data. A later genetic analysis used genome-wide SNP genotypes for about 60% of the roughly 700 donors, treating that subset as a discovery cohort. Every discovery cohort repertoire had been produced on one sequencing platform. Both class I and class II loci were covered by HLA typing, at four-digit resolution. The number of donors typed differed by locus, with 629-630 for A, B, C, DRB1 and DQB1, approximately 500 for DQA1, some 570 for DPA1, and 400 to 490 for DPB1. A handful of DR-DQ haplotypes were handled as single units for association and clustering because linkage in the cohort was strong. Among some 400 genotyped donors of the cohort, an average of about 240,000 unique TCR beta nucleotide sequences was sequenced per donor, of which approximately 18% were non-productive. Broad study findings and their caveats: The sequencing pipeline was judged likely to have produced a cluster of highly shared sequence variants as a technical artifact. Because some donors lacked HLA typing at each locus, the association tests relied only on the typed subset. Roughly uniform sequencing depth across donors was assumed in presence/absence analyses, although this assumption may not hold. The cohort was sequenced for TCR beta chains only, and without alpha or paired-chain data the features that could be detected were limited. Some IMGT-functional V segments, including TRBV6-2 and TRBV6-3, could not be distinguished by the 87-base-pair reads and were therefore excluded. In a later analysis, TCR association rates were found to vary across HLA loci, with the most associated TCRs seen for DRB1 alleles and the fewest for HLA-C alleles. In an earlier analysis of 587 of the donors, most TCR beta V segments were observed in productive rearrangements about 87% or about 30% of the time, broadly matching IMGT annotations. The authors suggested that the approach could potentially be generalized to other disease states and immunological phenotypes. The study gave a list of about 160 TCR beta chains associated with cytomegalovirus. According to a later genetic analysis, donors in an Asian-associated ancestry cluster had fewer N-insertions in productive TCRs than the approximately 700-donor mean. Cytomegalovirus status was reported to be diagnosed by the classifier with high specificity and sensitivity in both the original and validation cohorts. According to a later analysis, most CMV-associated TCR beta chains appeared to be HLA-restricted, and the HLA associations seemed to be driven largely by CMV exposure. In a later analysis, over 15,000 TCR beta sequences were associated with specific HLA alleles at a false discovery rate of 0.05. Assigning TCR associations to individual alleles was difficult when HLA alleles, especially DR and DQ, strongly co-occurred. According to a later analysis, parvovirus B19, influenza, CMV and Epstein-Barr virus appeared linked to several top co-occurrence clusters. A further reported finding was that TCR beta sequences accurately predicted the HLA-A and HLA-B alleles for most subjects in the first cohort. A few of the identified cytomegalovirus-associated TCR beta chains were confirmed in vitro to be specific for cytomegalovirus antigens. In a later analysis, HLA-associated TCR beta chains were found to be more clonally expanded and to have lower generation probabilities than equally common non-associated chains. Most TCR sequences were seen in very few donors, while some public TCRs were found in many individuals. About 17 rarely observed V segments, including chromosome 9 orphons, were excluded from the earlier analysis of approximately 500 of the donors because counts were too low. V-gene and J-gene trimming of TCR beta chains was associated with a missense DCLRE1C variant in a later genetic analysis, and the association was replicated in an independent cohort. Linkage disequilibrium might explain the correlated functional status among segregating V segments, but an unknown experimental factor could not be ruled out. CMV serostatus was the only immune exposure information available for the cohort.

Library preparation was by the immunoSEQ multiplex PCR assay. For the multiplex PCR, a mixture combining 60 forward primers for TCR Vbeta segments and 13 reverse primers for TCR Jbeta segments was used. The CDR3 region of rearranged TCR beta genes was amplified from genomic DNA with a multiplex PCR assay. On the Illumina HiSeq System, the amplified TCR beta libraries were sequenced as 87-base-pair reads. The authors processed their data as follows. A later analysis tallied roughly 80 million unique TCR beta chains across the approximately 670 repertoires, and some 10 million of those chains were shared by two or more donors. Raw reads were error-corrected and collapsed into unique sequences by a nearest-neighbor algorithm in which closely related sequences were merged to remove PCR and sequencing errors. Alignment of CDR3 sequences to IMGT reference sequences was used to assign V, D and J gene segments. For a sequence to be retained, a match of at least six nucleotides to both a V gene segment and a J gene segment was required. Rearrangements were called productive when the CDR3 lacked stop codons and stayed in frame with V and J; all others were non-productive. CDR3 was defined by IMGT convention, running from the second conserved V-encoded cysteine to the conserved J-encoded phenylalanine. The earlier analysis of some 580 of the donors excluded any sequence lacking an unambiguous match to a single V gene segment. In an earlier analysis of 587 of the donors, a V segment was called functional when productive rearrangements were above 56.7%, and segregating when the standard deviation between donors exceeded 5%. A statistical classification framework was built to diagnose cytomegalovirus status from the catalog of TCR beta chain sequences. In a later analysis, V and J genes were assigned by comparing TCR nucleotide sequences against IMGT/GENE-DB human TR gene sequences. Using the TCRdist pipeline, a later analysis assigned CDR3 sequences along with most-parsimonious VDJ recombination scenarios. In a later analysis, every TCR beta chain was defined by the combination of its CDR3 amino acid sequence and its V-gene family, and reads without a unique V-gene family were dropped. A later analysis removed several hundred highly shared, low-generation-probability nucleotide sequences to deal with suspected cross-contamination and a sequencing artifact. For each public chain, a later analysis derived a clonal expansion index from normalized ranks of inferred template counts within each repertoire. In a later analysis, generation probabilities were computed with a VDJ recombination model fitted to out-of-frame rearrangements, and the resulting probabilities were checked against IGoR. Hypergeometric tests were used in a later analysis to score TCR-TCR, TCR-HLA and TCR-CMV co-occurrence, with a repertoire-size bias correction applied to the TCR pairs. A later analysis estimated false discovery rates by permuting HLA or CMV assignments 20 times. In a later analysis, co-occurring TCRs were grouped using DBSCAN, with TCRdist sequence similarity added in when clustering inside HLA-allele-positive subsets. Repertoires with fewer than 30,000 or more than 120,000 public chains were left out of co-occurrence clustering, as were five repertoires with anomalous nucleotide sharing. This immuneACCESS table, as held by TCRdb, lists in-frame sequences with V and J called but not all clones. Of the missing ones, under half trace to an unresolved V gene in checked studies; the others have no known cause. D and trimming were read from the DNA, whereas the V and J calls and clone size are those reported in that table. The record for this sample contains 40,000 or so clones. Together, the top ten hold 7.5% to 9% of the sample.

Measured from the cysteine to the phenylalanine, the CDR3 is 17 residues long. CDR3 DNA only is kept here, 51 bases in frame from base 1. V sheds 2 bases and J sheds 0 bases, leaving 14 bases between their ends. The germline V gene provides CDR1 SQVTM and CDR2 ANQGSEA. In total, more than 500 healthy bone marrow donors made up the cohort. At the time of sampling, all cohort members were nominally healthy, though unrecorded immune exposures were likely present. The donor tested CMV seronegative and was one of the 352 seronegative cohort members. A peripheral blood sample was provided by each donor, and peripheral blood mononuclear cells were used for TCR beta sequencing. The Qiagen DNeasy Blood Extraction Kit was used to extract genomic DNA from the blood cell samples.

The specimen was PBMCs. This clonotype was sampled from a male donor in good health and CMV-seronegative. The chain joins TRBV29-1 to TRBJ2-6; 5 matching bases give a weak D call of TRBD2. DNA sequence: TGCAGCGTTGAAACCGGGGTAGGCTACTCTGGGGCCAACGTCCTGACTTTC. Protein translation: CSVETGVGYSGANVLTF.